This passage covers 32 T cell receptor beta chains from one sample sequenced in a study of T-cell memory formation after mild COVID-19. One entry per CDR3 protein, called by TCRdb with MiXCR from the 5' RACE reads. The sample holds under 300,000 distinct CDR3 sequences, roughly 9.4% seen once. The material sequenced was PBMCs or a T cell subset sorted from them (not recorded which). Receptors originate from a man aged 18 to 30 who had mild COVID-19 (a few samples of this study predate the infection). Cell type and time point are not known.

This clonotype was counted a few times. The CDR3 DNA reads as TGCGCCAGCAGCTTGGAAGGCGGGGAGATCTACGAGCAGTACTTC. It encodes CASSLEGGEIYEQYF. This chain joins TRBV5-1 and TRBJ2-7; D is perhaps TRBD2 (6 bases). Germline loops: CDR1 SGHRS, CDR2 YFSETQ. There are 15 residues in the CDR3. V was pared by 0 bases and J by 3 bases, with 13 bases between. The variable domain in full, completed from reference TRBV5-1 and TRBJ2-7, reads KAGVTQTPRYLIKTRGQQVTLSCSPISGHRSVSWYQQTPGQGLQFLFEYFSETQRNKGNFPGRFSGRQFSNSRSEMNVSTLELGDSALYLCASSLEGGEIYEQYFGPGTRLTVT.

V and J are TRBV4-3 and TRBJ2-1, with unresolved D. Per the germline V gene, CDR1 is LGHNA and CDR2 is YSLEER. This CDR3 has 14 residues. Trimming removed 0 bases from V and 9 bases from J, with 12 bases in between. CDR3 region: CASSQDVVAGEQFF. DNA for the CDR3: TGCGCCAGCAGCCAAGATGTGGTAGCCGGTGAGCAGTTCTTC.

This clonotype was counted only a few times. This chain joins TRBV9 and TRBJ1-1; D is ambiguous. This CDR3 comprises 14 residues. CDR1 and CDR2 (germline): SGDLS, YYNGEE. Trimming cost V 4 bases and J 4 bases, with 14 bases left between them. The CDR3 nucleotides read TGTGCCAGCAGCCTCTATGAGGGCGTCACTGAAGCTTTCTTT. The encoded protein is CASSLYEGVTEAFF.

This clonotype has at least ten counts. The chain uses TRBV5-1 and TRBJ1-1; D ambiguous. The CDR3 consists of 14 residues. CDR1 SGHRS and CDR2 YFSETQ come from the germline V gene. Trimming shortened V by 3 bases and J by 3 bases, and 12 bases separated the two germline ends. In DNA form, the CDR3 reads TGCGCCAGCAGCTGGGGAGGAGCGGACACTGAAGCTTTCTTT. Translating gives CASSWGGADTEAFF.

In its sample, this clonotype was seen a few times. The CDR3 loop reads CASSLEDRELFF. The CDR3 region has the DNA TGTGCCAGCAGTTTAGAGGACAGGGAGCTGTTTTTT. The chain links TRBV12-3 or TRBV12-4 to TRBJ2-2, with TRBD1 as a possible D gene (5 bases). V was shortened by 1 base and J by 9 bases, with 6 bases between the two germline ends. The CDR3 contains 12 residues.

The sample holds many counts of this clonotype. This chain joins TRBV7-9 and TRBJ2-1; D is ambiguous. V shed 8 bases and J shed 2 bases, with 10 bases lying between them. This CDR3 contains 13 residues. Per germline, CDR1 SEHNR and CDR2 FQNEAQ (reference sequence). CDR3 amino acids: CASRVQTYNEQFF. CDR3 in DNA: TGTGCCAGCCGGGTGCAAACCTACAATGAGCAGTTCTTC. Variable domain in full (rest from reference TRBV7-9 and TRBJ2-1): DTGVSQNPRHKITKRGQNVTFRCDPISEHNRLYWYRQTLGQGPEFLTYFQNEAQLEKSRLLSDRFSAERPKGSFSTLEIQRTEQGDSAMYLCASRVQTYNEQFFGPGTRLTVL.

The V gene is TRBV2, the J gene TRBJ2-2; D is possibly TRBD1 (5 bases). V lost 7 bases to trimming and J lost 9 bases, with 9 bases between them. CDR1 is SNHLY and CDR2 is FYNNEI in the germline V gene. The CDR3 has 11 amino acids. CDR3 in DNA: TGTGCCAGCACCTTGGACAGGGAGCTGTTTTTT. Translating gives CASTLDRELFF.

This clonotype was detected a few times. The chain employs TRBV7-6 and TRBJ1-2; maybe TRBD1 (5 bases). Looked up from germline, CDR1 is SGHVS and CDR2 is FNYEAQ. Deletions cut 3 bases from V and 5 bases from J, with 13 bases between. CDR3 length: 14 amino acids. The CDR3 DNA reads TGTGCCAGCAGCTTCCTCGGGGGGGTATATGGCTACACCTTC. It encodes CASSFLGGVYGYTF.

This clonotype was seen at least ten times. The V gene is TRBV9, the J gene TRBJ1-6; D is uncertain. CDR3 length equals 14 residues. V lost 2 bases and J 8 bases, leaving 11 bases between the germline ends. Per germline, CDR1 SGDLS and CDR2 YYNGEE. CDR3 in amino acids: CASSVAQVDSPLHF. Here the CDR3 DNA reads TGTGCCAGCAGCGTGGCCCAGGTTGATTCACCCCTCCACTTT.

This clonotype was recorded many times. This sequence joins TRBV7-9 and TRBJ2-7, with TRBD1 matching over 9 bases. The CDR3 spans 13 residues. Germline V gene data show CDR1 as SEHNR and CDR2 as FQNEAQ (reference sequence). After removal of 5 bases from V and 3 bases from J, the junction contained 2 bases not matched to a gene. CDR3 loop: CASSRDRDYEQYV. The CDR3 DNA reads as TGTGCCAGCAGCCGGGACAGGGACTACGAGCAGTACGTC.

In its sample, this clonotype was seen many times. V is TRBV4-2 and J is TRBJ2-7, with a weak D call TRBD1 (5 bases). In germline, CDR1 is LGHNA, CDR2 YNFKEQ. V lost 0 bases and J 2 bases, leaving 14 bases between the germline ends. The CDR3 sequence is 16 residues long. CDR3 in amino acids: CASSQDGSSRAYEQYF. The CDR3 DNA sequence: TGTGCCAGCAGCCAAGATGGGTCTTCCAGGGCCTACGAGCAGTACTTC.

This clonotype has ten or more counts. The V gene is TRBV15, the J gene TRBJ2-6, with a tentative D call TRBD1 (5 bases). V dropped 5 bases and J dropped 0 bases, with 14 bases sitting between them. The CDR3 runs to 17 residues. Germline V gives CDR1 LNHNV, CDR2 YYDKDF (reference sequence). This CDR3 reads CATSAQMGRSGANVLTF. The CDR3 DNA is TGTGCCACCAGCGCCCAGATGGGGCGCTCTGGGGCCAACGTCCTGACTTTC.

Only a few counts were recorded for this clonotype. This sequence joins TRBV4-1 and TRBJ2-7, with 10 bases that match TRBD1. Germline assignment: CDR1 MGHRA and CDR2 YSYEKL. The CDR3 runs to 14 residues. Trimming took 5 bases from V and 2 from J; bases not matched to a gene: 3. CDR3 amino acids: CASSYGQGAYEQYF. DNA of the CDR3: TGCGCCAGCAGCTATGGACAGGGGGCCTACGAGCAGTACTTC.

J is TRBJ1-6 and V is TRBV9; 8 bases are a match to TRBD1. J gave up 8 bases and V 3 bases, and 10 bases lay outside the gene matches. Looked up from germline, CDR1 is SGDLS and CDR2 is YYNGEE. The CDR3 totals 16 residues. The CDR3 coding sequence is TGTGCCAGCAGCGCAAGGACAGGGCCTGGGGATTCACCCCTCCACTTT. It is translated as CASSARTGPGDSPLHF.

The chain employs TRBV19 and TRBJ2-1; D gene unclear. The germline CDR1 and CDR2 sequences are LNHDA and SQIVND (reference sequence). V lost 5 bases and J lost 6, with 11 bases in between. The CDR3 is made up of 13 amino acids. Here the CDR3 reads CASSLVPLNEQFF. CDR3 in DNA: TGTGCCAGTAGTCTCGTTCCCCTCAATGAGCAGTTCTTC.

This clonotype has a handful of counts. CDR3 coding DNA: TGTGCCAGCAGTTACTCACGGCCTCCGGGCACTGAAGCTTTCTTT. The encoded protein is CASSYSRPPGTEAFF. This chain connects TRBV6-5 to TRBJ1-1; D is uncertain. The CDR3 runs 15 residues. The V end was cut by 0 bases, the J end by 4 bases, with 12 bases between. CDR1 is MNHEY, CDR2 SVGAGI, per germline.

This clonotype came up a few times. This chain connects TRBV5-1 to TRBJ2-1; 9 positions agree with TRBD2. Looked up from germline, CDR1 is SGHRS and CDR2 is YFSETQ. The length of the CDR3 is 14 residues. The J segment lost 8 bases and the V segment lost 4 bases, leaving 7 bases of the junction unmatched. The CDR3 nucleotides are TGCGCCAGCAGCCGGGCGGGGGGGCATTATGAGCAGTTCTTC. Translated, it gives CASSRAGGHYEQFF.

This clonotype was observed at least ten times. The genes are TRBV5-1 and TRBJ1-2, with D hard to call. Per germline, CDR1 SGHRS and CDR2 YFSETQ. The CDR3 is 14 residues long. The ends were cut back, 0 bases at V and 3 bases at J, with 9 bases in the middle. The CDR3 spells CASSLEAGDYGYTF. DNA for the CDR3: TGCGCCAGCAGCTTGGAGGCAGGAGACTATGGCTACACCTTC.

This rearrangement joins TRBV7-9 to TRBJ2-7, with TRBD2 as a possible D gene (6 bases). The CDR3 has 17 residues. V lost 0 bases and J lost 3, with 18 bases in between. The germline CDR1 and CDR2 sequences are SEHNR and FQNEAQ (reference sequence). In nucleotides, the CDR3 is TGTGCCAGCAGCTTAGCGCAAGGGACTGCGAAACACTACGAGCAGTACGTC. It translates to CASSLAQGTAKHYEQYV.

This clonotype was found a few times. The chain uses TRBV4-2 and TRBJ2-3, with TRBD2 identical over 12 bases. CDR3 length: 18 amino acids. V was clipped by 0 bases and J by 3 bases; unmatched bases: 7. CDR1 LGHNA and CDR2 YNFKEQ come from the germline V gene. The CDR3 nucleotides are TGTGCCAGCAGCCAAGATAGTGGACTAGCGGGGAAGACAGATACGCAGTATTTT. Its protein product is CASSQDSGLAGKTDTQYF.

The chain has TRBV4-1 and TRBJ2-7, with D uncertain. CDR3 length: 15 amino acids. Between the trimmed V and J ends, which lost 0 bases and 3 bases, there was a span of 12 bases. Germline-derived CDR1 and CDR2 are MGHRA and YSYEKL. Written as DNA, the CDR3 is TGCGCCAGCAGCCAAGATCAGGCAGATGGCTACGAGCAGTACTTC. It codes for CASSQDQADGYEQYF.

This clonotype came up a few times. This chain uses TRBV5-1 with TRBJ2-5; 7 bases match TRBD2. In germline, CDR1 is SGHRS, CDR2 YFSETQ. The CDR3 extends over 16 amino acids. V gave up 6 bases and J gave up 5 bases; unmatched junction bases: 16. CDR3 DNA sequence: TGCGCCAGCACCCTCCGGGGCGGGGGATCTGGGGAGACCCAGTACTTC. As protein: CASTLRGGGSGETQYF.

This clonotype was detected a few times. The chain recombines TRBV5-1 with TRBJ1-3, with D uncertain. CDR3 length equals 14 residues. The germline CDR1 and CDR2 sequences are SGHRS and YFSETQ. Trimming stripped 2 bases from V and 0 bases from J, with 6 bases between. In nucleotides, the CDR3 is TGCGCCAGCAGCTTTGCAGACTCTGGAAACACCATATATTTT. Translation: CASSFADSGNTIYF.

This clonotype was detected a few times. The chain carries TRBV7-2 and TRBJ2-2; the D is unclear. From germline, CDR1 is SGHTA and CDR2 FQGNSA. The CDR3 is 13 amino acids. V dropped 3 bases and J dropped 0 bases, with 2 bases sitting between them. In DNA form, the CDR3 reads TGTGCCAGCAGCTTCACGAACACCGGGGAGCTGTTTTTT. Its protein is CASSFTNTGELFF. The entire variable domain, with the rest obtained from reference TRBV7-2 and TRBJ2-2, is as follows: GAGVSQSPSNKVTEKGKDVELRCDPISGHTALYWYRQSLGQGLEFLIYFQGNSAPDKSGLPSDRFSAERTGGSVSTLTIQRTQQEDSAVYLCASSFTNTGELFFGEGSRLTVL.

Only a few counts were recorded for this clonotype. The rearrangement joins TRBV7-2 to TRBJ2-5, with a possible D match to TRBD2 (5 bases). The CDR3 is made up of 12 amino acids. V lost 6 bases and J 2 bases, leaving 7 bases between the germline ends. From germline, CDR1 is SGHTA and CDR2 FQGNSA. The CDR3, as DNA: TGTGCCAGCAGTCGGACTCAAGAGACCCAGTACTTC. Amino acids: CASSRTQETQYF.

This clonotype was counted ten times or more. The CDR3 reads CASSPGAQETQYF. As DNA, the CDR3 is TGTGCCAGCAGTCCGGGGGCCCAAGAGACCCAGTACTTC. The chain combines TRBV7-3 with TRBJ2-5; either TRBD1 or TRBD2 may fit D (6 bases each). The germline CDR1 and CDR2 sequences are SGHTA and FQGTGA. V dropped 6 bases and J dropped 1 base, with 9 bases sitting between them. This CDR3 comprises 13 residues.

A few counts support this clonotype. The rearrangement links TRBV7-9 to TRBJ2-5; D not certain. The germline V gene encodes CDR1 SEHNR and CDR2 FQNEAQ (reference sequence). The germline V and J ends were trimmed by 2 bases and 3 bases, with 19 bases remaining between them. The CDR3 totals 17 residues. Here the CDR3 reads CASSLYLGYHSKETQYF. CDR3 nucleotide sequence: TGTGCCAGCAGCTTATATTTGGGCTACCACTCGAAAGAGACCCAGTACTTC.

This clonotype was seen more than once but under ten times. This rearrangement joins TRBV5-1 to TRBJ2-3; a possible D gene is TRBD1 (6 bases). The ends were cut back, 5 bases at V and 2 bases at J, with 12 bases in the middle. The CDR3 is made up of 14 amino acids. The germline gives CDR1 SGHRS, CDR2 YFSETQ. The DNA of the CDR3 is TGCGCCAGCAGTCAGGACAGTTTCACAGATACGCAGTATTTT. Its translation: CASSQDSFTDTQYF. Based on the CDR3 plus reference TRBV5-1 and TRBJ2-3, the full variable domain is KAGVTQTPRYLIKTRGQQVTLSCSPISGHRSVSWYQQTPGQGLQFLFEYFSETQRNKGNFPGRFSGRQFSNSRSEMNVSTLELGDSALYLCASSQDSFTDTQYFGPGTRLTVL.

The chain recombines TRBV5-5 with TRBJ2-1; TRBD2 agrees at 9 bases. The CDR3 is made up of 12 amino acids. V lost 3 bases and J lost 14; bases outside the gene matches: 6. Germline CDR1 is SGHKS and CDR2 is YYEKEE (reference sequence). The CDR3 sequence is CASSSASGEEFF. In DNA form, the CDR3 reads TGTGCCAGCAGCTCGGCTAGCGGGGAAGAGTTCTTC.

This clonotype was detected only a few times. The chain couples TRBV25-1 to TRBJ1-5; D remains ambiguous. V dropped 2 bases and J dropped 7 bases, with 9 bases sitting between them. The CDR3 covers 13 residues. Per germline, CDR1 MGHDK and CDR2 SYGVNS. CDR3 nucleotides: TGTGCCAGCAGTGAAGGGTCGACGCAGCCCCAGCATTTT. Translating it yields CASSEGSTQPQHF.

This clonotype has just a few counts. V and J are TRBV7-2 and TRBJ2-3; 14 bases match TRBD2. Trimming cost V 5 bases and J 5 bases; bases outside gene matches: 6. CDR3 length: 16 residues. Germline V gene sequence: CDR1 SGHTA, CDR2 FQGNSA. DNA of the CDR3: TGTGCCAGCAGCAAGACTAGCGGGGGGGCCAGAGATACGCAGTATTTT. This encodes CASSKTSGGARDTQYF.

This clonotype was detected a few times. V is TRBV11-3 and J is TRBJ2-5; D gene uncertain. V was shortened by 5 bases and J by 7 bases, with 17 bases between the two germline ends. This CDR3 comprises 14 residues. The germline V gene encodes CDR1 SGHNT and CDR2 YENEEA. DNA of the CDR3: TGTGCCAGCAGCAAAAGGGCTGGGTCGGGGACCCAGTACTTC. Its translation is CASSKRAGSGTQYF.